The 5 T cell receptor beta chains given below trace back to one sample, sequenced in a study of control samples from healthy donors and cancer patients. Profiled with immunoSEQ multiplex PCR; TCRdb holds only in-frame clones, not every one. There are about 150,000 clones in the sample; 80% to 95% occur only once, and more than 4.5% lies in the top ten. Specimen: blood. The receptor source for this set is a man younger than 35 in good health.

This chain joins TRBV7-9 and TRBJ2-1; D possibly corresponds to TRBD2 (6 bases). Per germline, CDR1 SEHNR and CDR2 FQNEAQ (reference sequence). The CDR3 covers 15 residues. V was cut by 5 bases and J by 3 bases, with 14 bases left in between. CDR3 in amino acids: CASSVERVVYNEQFF. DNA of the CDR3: TGTGCCAGCAGCGTGGAGCGGGTCGTCTACAATGAGCAGTTCTTC. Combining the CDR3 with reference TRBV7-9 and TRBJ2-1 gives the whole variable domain DTGVSQNPRHKITKRGQNVTFRCDPISEHNRLYWYRQTLGQGPEFLTYFQNEAQLEKSRLLSDRFSAERPKGSFSTLEIQRTEQGDSAMYLCASSVERVVYNEQFFGPGTRLTVL.

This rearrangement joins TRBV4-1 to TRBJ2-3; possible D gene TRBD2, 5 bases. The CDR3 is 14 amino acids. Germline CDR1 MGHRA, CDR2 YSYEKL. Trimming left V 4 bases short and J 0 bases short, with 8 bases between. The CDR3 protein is CASSPRGSTDTQYF. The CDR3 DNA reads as TGCGCCAGCAGCCCACGGGGAAGCACAGATACGCAGTATTTT.

The chain's CDR3 is CARSSMSPSAEAFF. The CDR3, as DNA: TGTGCCAGAAGCTCTATGAGCCCCTCGGCTGAAGCTTTCTTT. The gene calls are TRBV5-3 and TRBJ1-1, with D unresolved. TRBV5-3 is an ORF for which the function is uncertain. V dropped 3 bases and J dropped 6 bases, with 15 bases sitting between them. This CDR3 comprises 14 residues.

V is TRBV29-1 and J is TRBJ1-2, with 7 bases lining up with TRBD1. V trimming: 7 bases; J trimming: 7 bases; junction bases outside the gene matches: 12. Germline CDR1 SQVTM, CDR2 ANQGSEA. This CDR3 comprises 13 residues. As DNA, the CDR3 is TGCAGCGCCGCCACAGGGGCTTCGGGTGGCTACACCTTC. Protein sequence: CSAATGASGGYTF.

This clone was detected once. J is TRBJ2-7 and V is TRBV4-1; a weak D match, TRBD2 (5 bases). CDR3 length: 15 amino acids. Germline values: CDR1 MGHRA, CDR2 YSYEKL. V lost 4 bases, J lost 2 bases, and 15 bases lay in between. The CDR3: CASSPRSGIPYEQYF. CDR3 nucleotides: TGCGCCAGCAGCCCACGGTCCGGGATTCCCTACGAGCAGTACTTC.